The present T cell receptor beta chain was sequenced within a study of blood T cell repertoires in COVID-19. Original processing methods: By means of reference gene primer amplification, nucleated cell counts were estimated. Generated by immunoSEQ multiplex PCR, the TCRdb table keeps only in-frame clones and is missing some. V and J calls plus clone size are reproduced from that table; the DNA served to infer D and trimming. The table has over 200,000 clones, over 80% seen once. Germline CDR1 reads DFQATT; CDR2 reads SNEGSKA (reference sequence). Trimming removed 3 bases at V and 2 bases at J, with 13 bases between. This CDR3 comprises 14 residues.

The chain combines TRBV20-1 with TRBJ2-5; possibly TRBD2 for D (5 bases). The TCR sequence derives from a human donor in a cohort sampled during active COVID-19. What was sequenced was peripheral blood. CDR3 DNA sequence: TGCAGTGCTAGTCGGACTCAACTTCAAGAGACCCAGTACTTC. Protein: CSASRTQLQETQYF.